This TCR beta chain was identified in a study of long-term antiretroviral therapy in people with HIV. On this clone: Its antigen is currently unknown.

Broader study findings: Collection spanned 2004 to 2017; ART regimens may be less effective than current ones.

The CDR3 is 14 residues long. Trimming shortened V by 6 bases and J by 5 bases, and 15 bases separated the two germline ends. Germline assignment: CDR1 SEHNR and CDR2 FQNEAQ (reference sequence). The authors ran the immunoSEQ assay, v3.0, at survey level. Sequencing used immunoSEQ multiplex PCR; TCRdb keeps in-frame clones, though not all of them. Here the sample spans 25,000 to 35,000 clones, nearly 95% being singletons. The receptor comes from a man in his thirties or forties with HIV. The specimen comprised unsorted PBMCs, sampled roughly 6.2 years after starting antiretroviral therapy. The J gene is TRBJ2-3, the V gene TRBV7-9, with D perhaps matching TRBD2 (5 bases). CDR3 sequence reads: CASSDRRSRDTQYF. The CDR3 coding sequence is TGTGCCAGCAGTGACCGGAGGAGCCGAGATACGCAGTATTTT.